The 14 T cell receptor beta chains below all came from one sample that was sequenced in a study of blood T cell repertoires in COVID-19. Data came from immunoSEQ multiplex PCR; TCRdb stores just in-frame clones and leaves some out. The sample includes around 300,000 clones, approximately 90% of them seen just once. Sequencing input: PBMCs or T cells enriched from blood (not recorded which). Receptors originate from a woman aged 50 to 60 who had recovered from COVID-19.

The rearrangement uses TRBV23-1 and TRBJ2-1; maybe TRBD1 (8 bases). TRBV23-1 is an open reading frame whose function is uncertain. V dropped 0 bases and J dropped 2 bases, with 17 bases sitting between them. This CDR3 spans 18 amino acids. CDR3 sequence: CASSQSYRTGTTYNEQFF. CDR3 in DNA: TGCGCCAGCAGTCAATCGTATCGGACAGGGACTACCTACAATGAGCAGTTCTTC.

The rearrangement links TRBV11-2 to TRBJ2-1; unclear D gene. This CDR3 has 13 amino acids. V shed 0 bases and J shed 4 bases, with 4 bases lying between them. Germline V gene data show CDR1 as SGHAT and CDR2 as FQNNGV. CDR3 protein: CASSLELYNEQFF. The DNA for the CDR3 is TGTGCCAGCAGCTTAGAACTGTACAATGAGCAGTTCTTC.

About this clone: Other nucleotide sequences in the sample specify the same CDR3. The rearrangement uses TRBV7-2 and TRBJ1-5; D unresolved. The CDR3 consists of 13 residues. The germline V gene encodes CDR1 SGHTA and CDR2 FQGNSA. V was shortened by 1 base and J by 6 bases, with 7 bases between the two germline ends. CDR3 residues: CASSLGGSQPQHF. The CDR3 region has the DNA TGTGCCAGCAGCTTAGGAGGAAGTCAGCCCCAGCATTTT.

This rearrangement joins TRBV3-1 (or the pseudogene TRBV3-2) to TRBJ1-5; 9 bases are a match to TRBD1. CDR1 LGHDT and CDR2 YNNKEL come from the germline V gene (reference sequence). V was clipped by 4 bases and J by 7 bases; unmatched bases: 2. The CDR3 runs to 13 residues. The CDR3 spells CASSRTGDQPQHF. The CDR3 DNA reads as TGTGCCAGCAGCCGGACAGGGGACCAGCCCCAGCATTTT.

The chain employs TRBV7-2 and TRBJ2-1, with 13 nucleotides matching TRBD2. The CDR3 is made up of 18 amino acids. Losses at the gene ends were 5 bases for V and 4 bases for J; bases not matched to a gene: 11. CDR1 is SGHTA, CDR2 FQGNSA, per germline. CDR3: CASSHQTGLAGAYNEQFF. The CDR3 DNA sequence: TGTGCCAGCAGCCACCAGACTGGACTAGCGGGAGCATACAATGAGCAGTTCTTC.

Written as DNA, the CDR3 is TGTGCCTGGAGTGAGGGGATCGACAATGAGCAGTTCTTC. Its protein is CAWSEGIDNEQFF. The V gene is TRBV30, the J gene TRBJ2-1; possibly TRBD1 for D (5 bases). The CDR3 is 13 amino acids. The germline CDR1 and CDR2 sequences are GTSNPN and SVGIG (reference sequence). The V end lost 1 base, the J end lost 5 bases, and 9 bases lay between the germline ends.

The rearrangement uses TRBV28 and TRBJ1-2; tentative D call: TRBD1 (6 bases). The ends were cut back, 3 bases at V and 1 base at J, with 9 bases in the middle. The CDR3 loop spans 14 amino acids. Germline V gene sequence: CDR1 MDHEN, CDR2 SYDVKM. As DNA, the CDR3 is TGTGCCAGCAGTTTTACAGGGAGTAACTATGGCTACACCTTC. Its translation: CASSFTGSNYGYTF.

The V gene is TRBV28, the J gene TRBJ1-5; no definite D call. Deletions cut 6 bases from V and 2 bases from J, with 5 bases between. The CDR3 is 12 amino acids. Germline CDR1 reads MDHEN; CDR2 reads SYDVKM. The CDR3 loop reads CASREGNQPQHF. CDR3 in DNA: TGTGCCAGCAGGGAGGGCAATCAGCCCCAGCATTTT.

The V call is TRBV29-1, the J call TRBJ2-7; 8 bases map to TRBD2. The junction had 11 bases not matched to a gene; V was cut back by 4 bases and J by 3 bases. The CDR3 has 15 amino acids. In germline, CDR1 is SQVTM, CDR2 ANQGSEA. The CDR3 nucleotides read TGCAGCGTTGTGGGCCTAGCGGGCGGGCGCTACGAGCAGTACTTC. Translated: CSVVGLAGGRYEQYF.

The chain has TRBV7-3 and TRBJ2-1; 9 nucleotides agree with TRBD2. There are 16 residues in the CDR3. V lost 0 bases, J lost 9 bases, and 9 bases stayed unmatched. Germline CDR1 is SGHTA and CDR2 is FQGTGA. The CDR3 loop is CASSLTPGTSLVEQFF. In DNA, the CDR3 is TGTGCCAGCAGCTTAACCCCGGGGACTAGCTTAGTTGAGCAGTTCTTC.

V gene TRBV20-1 combines with J gene TRBJ2-7; possibly TRBD1 for D (6 bases). Germline-derived CDR1 and CDR2 are DFQATT and SNEGSKA (reference sequence). Trimming shortened V by 3 bases and J by 2 bases, and 23 bases separated the two germline ends. This CDR3 has 17 amino acids. This CDR3 reads CSASIPKTYPGAYEQYF. In DNA, the CDR3 is TGCAGTGCTAGTATCCCCAAGACTTATCCAGGGGCCTACGAGCAGTACTTC.

This sequence joins TRBV28 and TRBJ1-5; weak D call: TRBD1 (6 bases). CDR1 and CDR2 from the germline V gene are MDHEN and SYDVKM. This CDR3 region has 13 residues. V was shortened by 6 bases and J by 8 bases, with 14 bases between the two germline ends. The chain's CDR3 is CASRRTEVEPQHF. The CDR3, as DNA: TGTGCCAGCAGGCGGACAGAGGTAGAGCCCCAGCATTTT.

The chain recombines TRBV6-5 with TRBJ1-5; 8 nucleotides agree with TRBD1. Trimming removed 6 bases from V and 6 bases from J; junction bases left unmatched: 7. The CDR3 length is 14 residues. CDR1 MNHEY and CDR2 SVGAGI come from the germline V gene. CDR3 protein: CASRPTGASQPQHF. The CDR3 nucleotides read TGTGCCAGCAGACCGACAGGGGCGAGTCAGCCCCAGCATTTT.

This clone was seen a handful of times. The chain is built from TRBV2 and TRBJ1-5; TRBD1 matches 7 bases. This CDR3 has 12 residues. The V segment lost 6 bases and the J segment 6 bases; nucleotides outside the gene matches: 2. The germline CDR1 and CDR2 sequences are SNHLY and FYNNEI. The CDR3, as DNA: TGTGCCAGCAGCGACAGGGCTCAGCCCCAGCATTTT. This translates into CASSDRAQPQHF.